The rows below give T cell receptor beta chains drawn from one sample of a study of blood T cell repertoires in COVID-19. Clones were sequenced by immunoSEQ multiplex PCR, and TCRdb holds only the in-frame ones, with some missing. The table has 200,000 to 250,000 clones, around four fifths seen once; the top ten hold around 4.6%. The sequenced material came from PBMCs or T cells enriched from blood (not recorded which). The receptors shown here come from a woman between 50 and 59 years old who had been exposed to COVID-19. Both conserved end residues are part of each CDR3. A D gene is named only where the DNA matches it firmly. Only some rows state a clone size, as once, few, many or a class for expanded clones.

j_gene,d_gene,abundance,v_gene,CDR3aa,CDR3nt
TRBJ1-2,-,once,TRBV3-1/TRBV3-2,CASSQGGNYGYTF,TGTGCCAGCAGCCAGGGAGGGAACTATGGCTACACCTTC
TRBJ1-2,-,-,TRBV12-3/TRBV12-4,CASSFGSGDGYTF,TGTGCCAGCAGTTTCGGATCGGGGGATGGCTACACCTTC
TRBJ1-2,-,-,TRBV7-9,CASSLHRVYGYTF,TGTGCCAGCAGCTTACACAGGGTATATGGCTACACCTTC
TRBJ2-1,TRBD2,-,TRBV5-6,CASRVLAIYNEQFF,TGTGCCAGCAGGGTACTAGCGATCTACAATGAGCAGTTCTTC
TRBJ1-5,-,-,TRBV6-1,CASSEAPGLFNQPQHF,TGTGCCAGCAGTGAAGCGCCCGGACTGTTCAATCAGCCCCAGCATTTT
TRBJ1-2,-,once,TRBV27,CATGRGNYGYTF,TGTGCCACTGGAAGGGGTAACTATGGCTACACCTTC
TRBJ2-1,TRBD2,-,TRBV2,CASSPAGTDNEQFF,TGTGCCAGCAGCCCAGCGGGGACCGACAATGAGCAGTTCTTC
TRBJ2-1,-,-,TRBV5-6,CASSSQNEQFF,TGTGCCAGCAGCTCCCAAAATGAGCAGTTCTTC
TRBJ2-3,TRBD2,-,TRBV6-4,CASSHTSGDTDTQYF,TGTGCCAGCAGTCACACTAGCGGGGACACAGATACGCAGTATTTT
TRBJ2-3,-,-,TRBV2,CASRREDTQYF,TGTGCCAGCCGGAGGGAGGATACGCAGTATTTT
TRBJ2-1,-,-,TRBV12-3/TRBV12-4,CASRPGTYNEQFF,TGTGCCAGCAGACCGGGGACTTACAATGAGCAGTTCTTC
TRBJ2-5,-,-,TRBV5-1,CASSLLTGSETQYF,TGCGCCAGCAGCTTATTGACAGGCAGCGAGACCCAGTACTTC
TRBJ1-2,TRBD1,-,TRBV5-4,CASSLVGGGGGYTF,TGTGCCAGCAGCTTGGTAGGAGGGGGCGGTGGCTACACCTTC
TRBJ1-4,-,-,TRBV20-1,CSASSQGNEKLFF,TGCAGTGCTAGTAGTCAGGGGAATGAAAAACTGTTTTTT
TRBJ1-2,-,few,TRBV29-1,CSVDAGNYGYTF,TGCAGCGTTGACGCCGGTAACTATGGCTACACCTTC
TRBJ2-5,-,-,TRBV5-4,CASSLFGPAAETQYF,TGTGCCAGCAGCTTGTTCGGTCCGGCGGCGGAGACCCAGTACTTC
TRBJ2-5,TRBD1,-,TRBV5-4,CASSLSGGRETQYF,TGTGCCAGCAGCTTATCAGGGGGCCGGGAGACCCAGTACTTC
TRBJ2-1,TRBD1,-,TRBV10-2,CASSNIRDRAGNEQFF,TGCGCCAGCAGCAACATCCGGGACAGGGCAGGCAATGAGCAGTTCTTC
TRBJ1-2,-,-,TRBV5-4,CASSHGTTSSNGYTF,TGTGCCAGCAGCCACGGGACCACTAGCAGTAATGGCTACACCTTC
TRBJ2-1,TRBD1,-,TRBV27,CASSSLGQGNYNEQFF,TGTGCCAGCAGTTCCTTAGGACAGGGTAACTACAATGAGCAGTTCTTC
TRBJ1-3,-,few,TRBV4-1,CASSSTDWLGNTIYF,TGCGCCAGCAGCTCGACCGACTGGCTGGGAAACACCATATATTTT
TRBJ2-4,TRBD1,-,TRBV7-2,CASSLTGSMDIQYF,TGTGCCAGCAGCTTGACAGGGTCTATGGACATTCAGTACTTC
TRBJ2-1,-,-,TRBV27,CASTGYPYNEQFF,TGTGCCAGCACGGGTTACCCCTACAATGAGCAGTTCTTC
TRBJ1-4,-,-,TRBV9,CASSVGRQANEKLFF,TGTGCCAGCAGCGTAGGACGACAGGCTAATGAAAAACTGTTTTTT
TRBJ2-1,-,-,TRBV6-1,CASSEDWSSYNEQFF,TGTGCCAGCAGTGAAGACTGGAGCTCCTACAATGAGCAGTTCTTC
TRBJ1-1,-,-,TRBV5-1,CASSLGTLAFF,TGCGCCAGCAGCTTGGGGACTTTGGCTTTCTTT
TRBJ1-2,-,-,TRBV11-2,CASSLVAEDLYGYTF,TGTGCCAGCAGCTTAGTGGCGGAGGACCTCTATGGCTACACCTTC
TRBJ1-2,TRBD1,-,TRBV5-1,CASSLVTRGRIPYGYTF,TGCGCCAGCAGCTTGGTAACCAGGGGGCGCATCCCCTATGGCTACACCTTC
TRBJ2-7,TRBD2,-,TRBV7-2,CASSLSGGVTYEQYF,TGTGCCAGCAGCCTTAGCGGGGGGGTCACCTACGAGCAGTACTTC
TRBJ1-5,-,few,TRBV24-1,CATSDSGRGRQPQHF,TGTGCCACCAGTGATTCGGGCAGGGGCCGTCAGCCCCAGCATTTT
TRBJ2-4,TRBD2,-,TRBV3-1/TRBV3-2,CASSLGPPGGVAKNIQYF,TGTGCCAGCAGCCTAGGCCCCCCGGGGGGGGTAGCCAAAAACATTCAGTACTTC
TRBJ1-2,-,-,TRBV27,CASSFREKASGYTF,TGTGCCAGCAGTTTCAGGGAAAAAGCTTCTGGCTACACCTTC
TRBJ1-2,TRBD1,-,TRBV7-9,CASSSTITGANYGYTF,TGTGCCAGCAGCTCCACAATAACAGGGGCGAACTATGGCTACACCTTC
TRBJ1-2,-,-,TRBV5-6,CASSSTGGVNYGYTF,TGTGCCAGCAGCTCGACAGGTGGAGTAAACTATGGCTACACCTTC
TRBJ1-1,-,once,TRBV4-1,CASSQQWGRALMTEAFF,TGCGCCAGCAGCCAGCAATGGGGGAGGGCCCTGATGACTGAAGCTTTCTTT
TRBJ2-7,-,many,TRBV28,CASTYRVIGEQYF,TGTGCCAGTACTTACAGGGTAATCGGCGAGCAGTACTTC